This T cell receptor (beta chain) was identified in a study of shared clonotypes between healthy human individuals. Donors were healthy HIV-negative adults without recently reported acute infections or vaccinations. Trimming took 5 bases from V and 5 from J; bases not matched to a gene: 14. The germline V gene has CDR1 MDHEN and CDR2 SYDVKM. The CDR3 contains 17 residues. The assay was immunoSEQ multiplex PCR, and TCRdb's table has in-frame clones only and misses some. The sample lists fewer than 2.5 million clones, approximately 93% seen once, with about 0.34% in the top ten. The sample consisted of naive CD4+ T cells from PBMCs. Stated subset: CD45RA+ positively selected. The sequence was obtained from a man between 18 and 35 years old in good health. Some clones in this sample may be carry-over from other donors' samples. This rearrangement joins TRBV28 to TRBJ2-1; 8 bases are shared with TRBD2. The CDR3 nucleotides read TGTGCCAGCAGTCCCCCCCGCGGGAGGTCGGCGGACAATGAGCAGTTCTTC. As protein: CASSPPRGRSADNEQFF.